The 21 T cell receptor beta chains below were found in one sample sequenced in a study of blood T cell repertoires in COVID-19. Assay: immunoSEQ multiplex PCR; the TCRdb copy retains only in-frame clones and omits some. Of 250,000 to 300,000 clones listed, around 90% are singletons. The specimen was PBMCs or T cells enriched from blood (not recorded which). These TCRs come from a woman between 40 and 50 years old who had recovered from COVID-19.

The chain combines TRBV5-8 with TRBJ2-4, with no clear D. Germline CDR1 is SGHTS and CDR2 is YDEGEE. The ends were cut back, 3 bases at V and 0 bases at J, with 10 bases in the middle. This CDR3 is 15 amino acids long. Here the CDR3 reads CASSSIQLAKNIQYF. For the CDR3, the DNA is TGTGCCAGCAGCTCAATACAGCTAGCCAAAAACATTCAGTACTTC.

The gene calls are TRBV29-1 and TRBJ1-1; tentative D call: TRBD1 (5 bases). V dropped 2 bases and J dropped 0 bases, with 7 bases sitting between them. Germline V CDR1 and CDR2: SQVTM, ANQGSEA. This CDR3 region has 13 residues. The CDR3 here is CSVEQGMNTEAFF. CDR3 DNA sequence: TGCAGCGTTGAACAGGGAATGAACACTGAAGCTTTCTTT.

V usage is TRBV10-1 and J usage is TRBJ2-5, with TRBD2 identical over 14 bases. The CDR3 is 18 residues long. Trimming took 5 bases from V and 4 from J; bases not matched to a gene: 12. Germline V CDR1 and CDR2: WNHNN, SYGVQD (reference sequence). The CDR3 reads CASSPGLAGGSGSETQYF. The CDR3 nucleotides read TGCGCCAGCAGTCCAGGACTAGCGGGGGGATCGGGATCAGAGACCCAGTACTTC.

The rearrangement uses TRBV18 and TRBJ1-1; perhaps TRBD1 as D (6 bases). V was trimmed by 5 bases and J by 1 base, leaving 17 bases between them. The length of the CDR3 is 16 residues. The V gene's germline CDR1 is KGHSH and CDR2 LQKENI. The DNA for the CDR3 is TGTGCCAGCTCAATCCACGGGGGGCAGGAGAACACTGAAGCTTTCTTT. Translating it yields CASSIHGGQENTEAFF.

The CDR3 nucleotides are TGTGCCACAACTAGGACAGGCGGTAATGAAAAACTGTTTTTT. As protein: CATTRTGGNEKLFF. The V call is TRBV2, the J call TRBJ1-4; 7 bases match TRBD1. V shed 10 bases, J shed 4 bases, and the junction held 9 bases outside the gene matches. The CDR3 runs 14 residues. Germline CDR1 SNHLY, CDR2 FYNNEI.

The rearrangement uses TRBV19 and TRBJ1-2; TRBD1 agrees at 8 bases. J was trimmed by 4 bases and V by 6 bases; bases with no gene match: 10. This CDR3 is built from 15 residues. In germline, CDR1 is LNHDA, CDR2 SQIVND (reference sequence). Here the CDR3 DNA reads TGTGCCAGTAGGCCTAGACAGGGGCTGGGCTATGGCTACACCTTC. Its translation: CASRPRQGLGYGYTF.

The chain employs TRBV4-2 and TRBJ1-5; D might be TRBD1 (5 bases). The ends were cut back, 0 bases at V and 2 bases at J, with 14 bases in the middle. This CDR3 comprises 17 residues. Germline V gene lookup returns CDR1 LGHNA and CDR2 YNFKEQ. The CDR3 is CASSQDLVQGGNQPQHF. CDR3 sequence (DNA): TGTGCCAGCAGCCAAGATCTTGTCCAAGGGGGCAATCAGCCCCAGCATTTT.

The CDR3 bases are TGTGCCAGCAGCTTATATGGAGCTCTGAACACTGAAGCTTTCTTT. This codes for CASSLYGALNTEAFF. The V and J genes are TRBV7-2 and TRBJ1-1; D not resolved. The V and J ends lost 2 bases and 0 bases respectively, with 10 bases between them. Germline-derived CDR1 and CDR2 are SGHTA and FQGNSA. The CDR3 length is 15 residues.

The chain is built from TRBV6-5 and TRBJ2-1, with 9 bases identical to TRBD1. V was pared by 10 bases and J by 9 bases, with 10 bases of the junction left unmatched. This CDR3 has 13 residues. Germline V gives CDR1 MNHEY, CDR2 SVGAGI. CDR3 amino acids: CAMGRDREGEQFF. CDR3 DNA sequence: TGTGCCATGGGCCGGGACAGGGAGGGTGAGCAGTTCTTC.

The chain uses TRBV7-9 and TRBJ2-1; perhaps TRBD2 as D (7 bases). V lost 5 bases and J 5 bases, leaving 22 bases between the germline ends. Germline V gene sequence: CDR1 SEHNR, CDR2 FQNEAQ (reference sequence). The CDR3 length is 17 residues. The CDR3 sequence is CASSPAGGRGRDNEQFF. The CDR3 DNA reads TGTGCCAGCAGCCCAGCCGGGGGGCGGGGGCGGGACAATGAGCAGTTCTTC.

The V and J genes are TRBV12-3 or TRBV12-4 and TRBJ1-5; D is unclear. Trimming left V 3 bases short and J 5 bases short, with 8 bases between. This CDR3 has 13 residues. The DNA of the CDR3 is TGTGCCAGCAGTTTCCGGGAGGATCAGCCCCAGCATTTT. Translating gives CASSFREDQPQHF.

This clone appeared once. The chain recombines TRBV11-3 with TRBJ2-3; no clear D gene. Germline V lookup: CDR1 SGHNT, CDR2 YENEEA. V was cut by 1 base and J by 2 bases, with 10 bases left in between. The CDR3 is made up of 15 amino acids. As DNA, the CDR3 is TGTGCCAGCAGCTTAGGAGAGTCACTCACAGATACGCAGTATTTT. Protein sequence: CASSLGESLTDTQYF.

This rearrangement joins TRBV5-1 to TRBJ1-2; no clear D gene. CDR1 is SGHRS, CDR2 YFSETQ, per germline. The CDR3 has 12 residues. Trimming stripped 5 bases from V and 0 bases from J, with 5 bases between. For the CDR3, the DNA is TGCGCCAGCAGTGGGCCTAACTATGGCTACACCTTC. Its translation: CASSGPNYGYTF.

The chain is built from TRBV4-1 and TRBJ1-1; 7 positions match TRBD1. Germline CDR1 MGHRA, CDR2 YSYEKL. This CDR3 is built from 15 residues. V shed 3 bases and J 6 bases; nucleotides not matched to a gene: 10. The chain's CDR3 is CASSQGRQGGAEAFF. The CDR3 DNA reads TGCGCCAGCAGCCAGGGAAGACAGGGCGGCGCTGAAGCTTTCTTT.

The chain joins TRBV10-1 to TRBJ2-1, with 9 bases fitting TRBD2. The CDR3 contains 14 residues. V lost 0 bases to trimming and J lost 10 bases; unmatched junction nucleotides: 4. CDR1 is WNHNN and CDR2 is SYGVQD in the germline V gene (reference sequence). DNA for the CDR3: TGCGCCAGCAGTGAGTCCAGCGGGGGGAGGGAGCAGTTCTTC. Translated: CASSESSGGREQFF.

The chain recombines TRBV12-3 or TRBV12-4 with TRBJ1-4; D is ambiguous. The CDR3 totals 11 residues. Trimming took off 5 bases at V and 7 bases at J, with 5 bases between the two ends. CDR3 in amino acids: CASSRLEKLFF. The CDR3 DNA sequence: TGTGCCAGCAGTCGACTTGAAAAACTGTTTTTT.

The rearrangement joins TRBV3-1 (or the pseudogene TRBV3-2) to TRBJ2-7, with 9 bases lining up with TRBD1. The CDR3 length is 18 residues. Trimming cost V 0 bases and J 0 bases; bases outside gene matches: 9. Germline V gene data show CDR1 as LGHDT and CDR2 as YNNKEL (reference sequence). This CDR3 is CASSQDKVGDRDSYEQYF. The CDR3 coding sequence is TGTGCCAGCAGCCAAGATAAGGTAGGGGACAGGGACTCCTACGAGCAGTACTTC.

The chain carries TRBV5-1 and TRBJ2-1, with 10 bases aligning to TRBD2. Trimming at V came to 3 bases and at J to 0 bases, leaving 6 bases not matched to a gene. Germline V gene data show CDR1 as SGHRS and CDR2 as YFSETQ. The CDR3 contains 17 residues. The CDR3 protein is CASSSEAGGPSYNEQFF. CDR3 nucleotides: TGCGCCAGCAGCTCCGAAGCGGGAGGGCCCTCCTACAATGAGCAGTTCTTC. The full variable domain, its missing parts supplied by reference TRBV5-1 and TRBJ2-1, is KAGVTQTPRYLIKTRGQQVTLSCSPISGHRSVSWYQQTPGQGLQFLFEYFSETQRNKGNFPGRFSGRQFSNSRSEMNVSTLELGDSALYLCASSSEAGGPSYNEQFFGPGTRLTVL.

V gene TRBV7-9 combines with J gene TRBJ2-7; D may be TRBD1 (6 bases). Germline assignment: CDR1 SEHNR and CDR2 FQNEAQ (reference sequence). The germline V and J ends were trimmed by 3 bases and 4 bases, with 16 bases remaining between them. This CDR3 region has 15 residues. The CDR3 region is CASSFLQGYWYEQYF. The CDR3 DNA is TGTGCCAGCAGCTTCCTCCAGGGGTATTGGTACGAGCAGTACTTC.

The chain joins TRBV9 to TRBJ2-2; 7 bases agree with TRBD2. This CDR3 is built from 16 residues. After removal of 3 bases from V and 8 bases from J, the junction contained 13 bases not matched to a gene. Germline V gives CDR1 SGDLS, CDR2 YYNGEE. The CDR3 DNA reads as TGTGCCAGCAGCGCCTCAAGACTAGCCAGGGAGGGGGAGCTGTTTTTT. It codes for CASSASRLAREGELFF.

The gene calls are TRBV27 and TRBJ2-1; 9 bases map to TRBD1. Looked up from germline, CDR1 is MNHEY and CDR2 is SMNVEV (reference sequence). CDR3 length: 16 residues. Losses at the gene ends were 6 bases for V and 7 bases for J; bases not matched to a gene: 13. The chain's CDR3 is CASRRTGTGIVNEQFF. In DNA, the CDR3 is TGTGCCAGCAGAAGAACCGGGACAGGGATTGTAAATGAGCAGTTCTTC.